Listed below are T cell receptor beta chains from one sample, sequenced in a study of cytomegalovirus exposure and HLA in healthy donors. This table comes from immunoSEQ multiplex PCR, and its TCRdb copy is limited to in-frame clones, with some not included. Altogether around 100,000 clones are present, 79% being singletons, with the ten largest covering 3% to 4%. The sequenced sample was PBMCs. Receptor source: a woman aged 40 to 49 in good health and CMV-seronegative. Both conserved end residues are part of each CDR3.

j_gene,v_gene,CDR3aa
TRBJ1-6,TRBV27,CASRRSPGTGPLKSPLHF
TRBJ2-5,TRBV7-9,CASTRRRGIGAQETQYF
TRBJ2-2,TRBV11-2,CASSLRGITGELFF
TRBJ2-7,TRBV6-5,CASRRTSGASYEQYF
TRBJ2-7,TRBV27,CASSYRTRGYEQYF
TRBJ2-3,TRBV2,CASGPAAGGLKGVADTQYF
TRBJ1-6,TRBV6-6,CASSSDRGDSPLHF
TRBJ1-1,TRBV10-3,CAISGYLNTEAFF
-,TRBV27,CASSFSTGVGTYEQYF
TRBJ2-1,TRBV5-3,CARSLPPFRPREQFF
TRBJ2-3,TRBV6-5,CASREDRIYTDTQYF
TRBJ2-7,TRBV19,CASSIAGSSYEQYF
TRBJ2-1,TRBV6-5,CASTSFRGKNEQFF
TRBJ2-6,TRBV5-6,CASSLGTGFISGANVLTF
TRBJ2-2,TRBV7-2,CASSRTRQGGAGELFF
TRBJ2-5,TRBV5-1,CASTLFASGEGETQYF
TRBJ1-2,TRBV19,CASSIPGQGPFGYTF
TRBJ2-2,TRBV7-2,CASSPYRDSPNTGELFF
TRBJ2-4,TRBV19,CASRGTGSNIQYF
TRBJ2-3,TRBV2,CASSRTSGITDTQYF
TRBJ1-2,TRBV4-3,CASSQDSGDASYGYTF
TRBJ2-3,TRBV27,CASSLSWTSADTQYF
TRBJ2-5,TRBV4-3,CASSLLVGGETQYF
TRBJ1-5,TRBV5-1,CASSLGTVENQPQHF
TRBJ2-5,TRBV11-2,CASSLGRIGGGEETQYF
TRBJ2-3,TRBV7-2,CASSLGGGAGGTDTQYF
TRBJ2-5,TRBV7-9,CSSSSTSGSLWETQYF
TRBJ1-2,TRBV5-8,CASSLGGIGYGYTF
TRBJ1-2,TRBV4-3,CASSPQVEIGGNGYTF
TRBJ2-1,TRBV7-9,CSSSLVWDSASYNEQFF
TRBJ1-1,TRBV5-1,CASSLTGTEAFF
TRBJ2-1,TRBV28,CASSLNREASYNEQFF
TRBJ1-6,TRBV7-2,CASSPVHWGGTNSPLHF
TRBJ2-7,TRBV19,CASSTAPGQGRYEQYF
TRBJ2-5,TRBV11-3,CASSRTGLGQETQYF
TRBJ2-3,TRBV4-3,CASSQLGLAGEYTQYF
TRBJ1-4,TRBV6-1,CASTPSPGLNEKLFF
TRBJ1-4,TRBV6-5,CASSSTGTGGFEKLFF
TRBJ2-7,TRBV11-2,CASSLGQGLYEQYF
TRBJ2-3,TRBV6-1,CASSARIAQLTDTQYF
TRBJ1-1,TRBV7-2,CASSLWDRVNTEAFF
TRBJ2-1,TRBV7-6,CASSRLAGGSNEQFF
TRBJ2-7,TRBV6-5,CASSDVRGSEQYF
TRBJ2-4,TRBV19,CASSTELAKNIQYF
TRBJ1-4,TRBV19,CASRGDEKLFF
TRBJ1-5,TRBV28,CASSRLGNQPQHF
TRBJ2-5,TRBV9,CASSSLGEGREETQYF
TRBJ2-7,TRBV21-1,CASSSRQAYEQYF
TRBJ2-7,TRBV28,CASSLLSGRSYEQYF
TRBJ2-7,TRBV5-4,CASSHTGTESYEQYF
TRBJ1-4,TRBV15,CATTRQGADEKLFF
TRBJ2-5,TRBV5-1,CASSLAPQETQYF
TRBJ1-5,TRBV5-6,CASSSDRGRQPQHF
TRBJ2-1,TRBV30,CAWSVTVWRGGRDEQFF
TRBJ2-5,TRBV12-5,CASGSGQAQETQYF
TRBJ1-2,TRBV28,CASRVPYGNYGYTF
TRBJ1-6,TRBV6-1,CASSEFGTGYNSPLHF
TRBJ1-1,TRBV19,CASTQTGGYTEAFF
TRBJ1-1,TRBV6-5,CASSYRGQNTEAFF